This T cell receptor (beta chain) was captured by sequencing in a study of technical replicates of blood from several donors. Profiled with immunoSEQ multiplex PCR; TCRdb holds only in-frame clones, not every one. The sample contains about 97,000 clones, about 95% of which appear only once. The CDR3 sequence is 17 residues long. The TCR originated in a human donor in good health. The rearrangement joins TRBV21-1 to TRBJ2-6; the DNA was not compared with TRBD1, the D call given in the table. TRBV21-1 is reported as a pseudogene. The sample comprised T cells isolated from PBMCs. The CDR3 sequence is CARRQGNSCSGANVLTF. Written as DNA, the CDR3 is TGTGCCAGAAGACAGGGGAACTCCTGCTCTGGGGCCAACGTCCTGACTTTC.